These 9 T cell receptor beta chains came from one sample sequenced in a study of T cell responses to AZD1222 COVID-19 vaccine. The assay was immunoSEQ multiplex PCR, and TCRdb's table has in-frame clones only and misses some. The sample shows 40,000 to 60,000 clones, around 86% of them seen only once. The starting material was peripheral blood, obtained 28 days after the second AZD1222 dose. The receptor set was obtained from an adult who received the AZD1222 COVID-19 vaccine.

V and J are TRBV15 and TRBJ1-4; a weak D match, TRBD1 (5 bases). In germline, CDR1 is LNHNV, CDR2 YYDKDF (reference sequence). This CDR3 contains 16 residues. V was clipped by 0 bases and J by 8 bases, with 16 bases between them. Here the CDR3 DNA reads TGTGCCACCAGCAGAGATCTACCCGCGGGGGGGGAAAAACTGTTTTTT. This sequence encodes CATSRDLPAGGEKLFF.

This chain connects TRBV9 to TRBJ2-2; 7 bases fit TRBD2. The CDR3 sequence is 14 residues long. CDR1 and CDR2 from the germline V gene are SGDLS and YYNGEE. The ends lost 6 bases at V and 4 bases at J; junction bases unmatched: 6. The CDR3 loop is CASKREEGTGELFF. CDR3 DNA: TGTGCCAGCAAACGGGAGGAGGGCACCGGGGAGCTGTTTTTT. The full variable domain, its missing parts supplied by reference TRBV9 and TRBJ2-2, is DSGVTQTPKHLITATGQRVTLRCSPRSGDLSVYWYQQSLDQGLQFLIQYYNGEERAKGNILERFSAQQFPDLHSELNLSSLELGDSALYFCASKREEGTGELFFGEGSRLTVL.

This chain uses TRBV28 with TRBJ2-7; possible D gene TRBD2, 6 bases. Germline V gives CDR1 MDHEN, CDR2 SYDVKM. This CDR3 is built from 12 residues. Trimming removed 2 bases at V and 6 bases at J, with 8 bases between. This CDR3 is CASSLGGTEQYF. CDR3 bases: TGTGCCAGCAGTTTAGGGGGGACCGAGCAGTACTTC. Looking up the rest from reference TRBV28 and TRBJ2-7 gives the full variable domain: DVKVTQSSRYLVKRTGEKVFLECVQDMDHENMFWYRQDPGLGLRLIYFSYDVKMKEKGDIPEGYSVSREKKERFSLILESASTNQTSMYLCASSLGGTEQYFGPGTRLTVT.

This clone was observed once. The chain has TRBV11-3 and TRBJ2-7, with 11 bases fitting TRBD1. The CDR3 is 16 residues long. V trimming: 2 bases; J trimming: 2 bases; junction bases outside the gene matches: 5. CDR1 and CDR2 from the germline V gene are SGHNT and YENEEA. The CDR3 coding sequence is TGTGCCAGCAGCTTACAGGGACAGGGGGTCGCCTACGAGCAGTACTTC. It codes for CASSLQGQGVAYEQYF.

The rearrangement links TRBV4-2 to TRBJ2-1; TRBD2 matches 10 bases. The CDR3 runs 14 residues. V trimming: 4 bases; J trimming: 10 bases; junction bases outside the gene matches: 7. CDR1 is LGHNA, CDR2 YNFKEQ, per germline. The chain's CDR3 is CASSPTLAGDEQFF. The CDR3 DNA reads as TGTGCCAGCAGCCCTACGCTAGCGGGAGACGAGCAGTTCTTC.

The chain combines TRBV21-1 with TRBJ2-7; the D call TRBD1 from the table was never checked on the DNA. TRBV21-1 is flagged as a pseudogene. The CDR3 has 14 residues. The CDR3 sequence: CASSKAQGLDEQYF. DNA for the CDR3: TGTGCCAGCAGCAAAGCGCAGGGTCTCGACGAGCAGTACTTC.

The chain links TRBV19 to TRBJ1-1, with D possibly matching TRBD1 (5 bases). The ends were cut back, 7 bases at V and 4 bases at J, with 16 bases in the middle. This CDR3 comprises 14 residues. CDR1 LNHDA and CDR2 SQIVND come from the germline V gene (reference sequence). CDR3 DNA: TGTGCCAGTAAGACAGTTCCCGGGAGCACTGAAGCTTTCTTT. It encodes CASKTVPGSTEAFF.

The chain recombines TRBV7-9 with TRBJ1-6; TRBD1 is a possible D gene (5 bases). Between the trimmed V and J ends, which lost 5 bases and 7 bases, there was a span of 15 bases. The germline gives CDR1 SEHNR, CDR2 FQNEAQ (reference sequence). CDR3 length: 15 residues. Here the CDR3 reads CASSSRDLPNSPLHF. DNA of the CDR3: TGTGCCAGCAGCAGCCGGGACCTGCCAAATTCACCCCTCCACTTT.

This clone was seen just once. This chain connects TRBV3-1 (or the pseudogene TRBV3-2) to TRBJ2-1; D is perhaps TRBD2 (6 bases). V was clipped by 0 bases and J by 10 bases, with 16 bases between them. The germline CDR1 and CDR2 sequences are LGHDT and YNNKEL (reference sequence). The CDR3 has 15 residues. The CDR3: CASSQDLGVRGEQFF. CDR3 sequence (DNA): TGTGCCAGCAGCCAAGATTTGGGAGTCCGGGGGGAGCAGTTCTTC.